This TCR beta chain derives from a study of molecular identifiers for immune sequencing clone quantification. One entry per CDR3 protein, called by TCRdb with MiXCR from the PCR reads. The table includes about 500,000 distinct CDR3 sequences, over 20% detected once. This clonotype appeared many times. This TCR came from a human donor in good health. Some libraries in this study had Jurkat cell RNA spiked in. Sequencing was carried out using naive CD8+ T cells from blood, with Jurkat cell RNA spiked in. The subset is: FACS-sorted CD8+CD4-CCR7+CD45RA+ naive T cells.

The CDR3: CASSPQVGEASYEQYF. The CDR3, as DNA: TGCGCCAGCAGCCCTCAGGTGGGGGAGGCGTCCTACGAGCAGTACTTC. This chain links TRBV5-1 with TRBJ2-7; D possibly corresponds to TRBD2 (6 bases). Germline values: CDR1 SGHRS, CDR2 YFSETQ. This CDR3 is built from 16 residues. V lost 4 bases and J 1 base, leaving 18 bases between the germline ends.